A single sample gave rise to the 11 T cell receptor beta chains below, sequenced in a study of CD8 T cells in ankylosing spondylitis. A single record per CDR3 protein comes from TCRdb applying MiXCR to the 5' RACE reads. The data contain about 360,000 distinct CDR3 sequences, roughly 14% of them singletons. The specimen sequenced was blood, either unsorted or a sorted T cell fraction (not recorded which). Receptor source: a male donor with ankylosing spondylitis or in good health (not recorded which).

Only a few counts were recorded for this clonotype. This chain connects TRBV28 to TRBJ2-3; 10 nucleotides match TRBD2. This CDR3 spans 16 amino acids. V trimming: 2 bases; J trimming: 3 bases; junction bases outside the gene matches: 5. Germline V lookup: CDR1 MDHEN, CDR2 SYDVKM. The CDR3 DNA follows: TGTGCCAGCAGTTTAACCGCTAGCGGGAGAACAGATACGCAGTATTTT. Protein: CASSLTASGRTDTQYF.

The chain joins TRBV5-1 to TRBJ2-5, with D possibly TRBD2 on 6 matching bases. The CDR3 contains 16 residues. Germline CDR1 and CDR2: SGHRS and YFSETQ. The germline V and J ends were trimmed by 3 bases and 0 bases, with 15 bases remaining between them. The CDR3 region has the DNA TGCGCCAGCAGCTCGGCCCGGGGGACTTACCAAGAGACCCAGTACTTC. It codes for CASSSARGTYQETQYF.

This clonotype came up a few times. This chain uses TRBV29-1 with TRBJ1-2; no definite D call. V was trimmed by 6 bases and J by 3 bases, leaving 14 bases between them. Per germline, CDR1 SQVTM and CDR2 ANQGSEA. The CDR3 extends over 13 amino acids. CDR3 bases: TGCAGCGTCTCCCTCCAGCAGCACTATGGCTACACCTTC. It translates to CSVSLQQHYGYTF. The full variable domain, its missing parts supplied by reference TRBV29-1 and TRBJ1-2, is SAVISQKPSRDICQRGTSLTIQCQVDSQVTMMFWYRQQPGQSLTLIATANQGSEATYESGFVIDKFPISRPNLTFSTLTVSNMSPEDSSIYLCSVSLQQHYGYTFGSGTRLTVV.

The J gene is TRBJ1-2, the V gene TRBV4-1; D not resolved. The CDR3 is made up of 13 amino acids. Trimming removed 0 bases from V and 5 bases from J, with 7 bases in between. Germline assignment: CDR1 MGHRA and CDR2 YSYEKL. The CDR3 region is CASSQEGQYGYTF. The DNA of the CDR3 is TGCGCCAGCAGCCAAGAAGGGCAGTATGGCTACACCTTC.

This clonotype was recorded at least ten times. The V and J genes are TRBV12-3 or TRBV12-4 and TRBJ1-4; D might be TRBD1 (5 bases). The V end lost 6 bases, the J end lost 8 bases, and 22 bases lay between the germline ends. This CDR3 region has 16 residues. For the CDR3, the DNA is TGTGCCAGCAGCTATAAGCAGGGAGGGGCTGGAGAAAAACTGTTTTTT. Amino acids: CASSYKQGGAGEKLFF.

The chain recombines TRBV2 with TRBJ2-1, with 12 bases lining up with TRBD2. The CDR3 runs to 16 residues. Germline assignment: CDR1 SNHLY and CDR2 FYNNEI. V was clipped by 7 bases and J by 2 bases; unmatched bases: 6. CDR3 amino acids: CASTASGRGTYNEQFF. CDR3 in DNA: TGTGCCAGCACCGCTAGCGGGAGGGGAACCTACAATGAGCAGTTCTTC.

In this sample, this clonotype turned up many times. The chain uses TRBV6-1 and TRBJ1-2; D gene ambiguous. In germline, CDR1 is MNHNS, CDR2 SASEGT. CDR3 size: 16 residues. The germline V and J ends were trimmed by 0 bases and 3 bases, with 14 bases remaining between them. CDR3 amino acids: CASSEAGFRTDYGYTF. CDR3 DNA: TGTGCCAGCAGTGAAGCCGGGTTTAGGACGGACTATGGCTACACCTTC.

This clonotype was detected a few times. The J gene is TRBJ2-7, the V gene TRBV3-1; 9 bases line up with TRBD1. CDR1 and CDR2 from the germline V gene are LGHDT and YNNKEL (reference sequence). The CDR3 runs to 15 residues. Losses at the gene ends were 3 bases for V and 5 bases for J; bases not matched to a gene: 8. The CDR3 coding sequence is TGTGCCAGCAGCCAGCTACAGGGGGCGCAGGACGAGCAGTACTTC. Residues: CASSQLQGAQDEQYF.

This clonotype was counted a few times. V usage is TRBV2 and J usage is TRBJ2-1, with D perhaps matching TRBD2 (5 bases). This CDR3 spans 18 amino acids. V dropped 10 bases and J dropped 6 bases, with 31 bases sitting between them. Germline assignment: CDR1 SNHLY and CDR2 FYNNEI. CDR3 protein: CAICLEAGLGSTGNEQFF. Written as DNA, the CDR3 is TGTGCCATCTGTTTAGAGGCGGGTTTGGGGAGCACGGGCAATGAGCAGTTCTTC.

The chain couples TRBV7-9 to TRBJ2-7, with 7 bases identical to TRBD1. CDR1 SEHNR and CDR2 FQNEAQ come from the germline V gene (reference sequence). With 1 base clipped from V and 0 bases from J, the junction kept 3 bases outside the gene matches. CDR3 length: 15 residues. The CDR3 region is CASSLGGQNSYEQYF. The CDR3 DNA follows: TGTGCCAGCAGCTTAGGGGGACAGAACTCCTACGAGCAGTACTTC.

In its sample, this clonotype was seen many times. The chain couples TRBV29-1 to TRBJ2-3, with no clear D. Trimming took off 5 bases at V and 3 bases at J, with 12 bases between the two ends. There are 13 residues in the CDR3. Germline V gene data show CDR1 as SQVTM and CDR2 as ANQGSEA. The CDR3 spells CSVTVGITDTQYF. The CDR3 DNA follows: TGCAGCGTTACAGTGGGGATTACAGATACGCAGTATTTT.